This T cell receptor (beta chain) was documented in a study of blood T cell repertoires in COVID-19. This CDR3 region has 16 residues. Germline loops: CDR1 SEHNR, CDR2 FQNEAQ (reference sequence). J lost 1 base, V lost 5 bases, and 7 bases had no gene match. Sequencing used immunoSEQ multiplex PCR; TCRdb keeps in-frame clones, though not all of them. In the table there are about 270,000 clones, roughly 88% of which are singletons. The genes are TRBV7-9 and TRBJ2-1, with 8 positions matching TRBD2. Sequencing was carried out using PBMCs or T cells enriched from blood (not recorded which). The origin of this receptor is a woman aged 25 to 39 who had recovered from COVID-19. The CDR3: CASSMPGGGSYNEQFF. CDR3 coding DNA: TGTGCCAGCAGCATGCCTGGCGGGGGGTCCTACAATGAGCAGTTCTTC.